This T cell receptor (beta chain) was captured in a study of radiation and T cells in renal cell carcinoma. Study-wide findings and caveats: Baseline intratumoral clonotype presence is unknown without pretreatment biopsies. Top tumor clonotypes rose in blood 2 weeks post-radiation, then contracted.

Regarding time point: blood 2 weeks post-SBRT. Treatment defined: 15 Gy SBRT to primary tumor, nephrectomy 4 weeks later. Radiation-treated patients gave blood at baseline, week 2 and week 4. Assay used: immunoSEQ multiplex PCR; TCRdb lists only in-frame clones, some missing. In the table there are roughly 140,000 clones, roughly 90% of which are singletons. The CDR3 spans 16 residues. V lost 1 base, J lost 2 bases, and 3 bases stayed unmatched. Germline V gene sequence: CDR1 SNHLY, CDR2 FYNNEI. To note about this clone: Its antigen remains unknown.

This receptor was obtained from a woman aged 45-65 years with renal cell carcinoma. This specimen consisted of blood, obtained from a patient whose treatment included radiotherapy and nephrectomy. The chain is built from TRBV2 and TRBJ2-7, with 12 positions matching TRBD2. CDR3 sequence: CASSEELAGGPYEQYF. The CDR3 bases are TGTGCCAGCAGTGAAGAACTAGCGGGGGGCCCCTACGAGCAGTACTTC. The complete variable domain, with remaining parts taken from reference TRBV2 and TRBJ2-7, reads EPEVTQTPSHQVTQMGQEVILRCVPISNHLYFYWYRQILGQKVEFLVSFYNNEISEKSEIFDDQFSVERPDGSNFTLKIRSTKLEDSAMYFCASSEELAGGPYEQYFGPGTRLTVT.